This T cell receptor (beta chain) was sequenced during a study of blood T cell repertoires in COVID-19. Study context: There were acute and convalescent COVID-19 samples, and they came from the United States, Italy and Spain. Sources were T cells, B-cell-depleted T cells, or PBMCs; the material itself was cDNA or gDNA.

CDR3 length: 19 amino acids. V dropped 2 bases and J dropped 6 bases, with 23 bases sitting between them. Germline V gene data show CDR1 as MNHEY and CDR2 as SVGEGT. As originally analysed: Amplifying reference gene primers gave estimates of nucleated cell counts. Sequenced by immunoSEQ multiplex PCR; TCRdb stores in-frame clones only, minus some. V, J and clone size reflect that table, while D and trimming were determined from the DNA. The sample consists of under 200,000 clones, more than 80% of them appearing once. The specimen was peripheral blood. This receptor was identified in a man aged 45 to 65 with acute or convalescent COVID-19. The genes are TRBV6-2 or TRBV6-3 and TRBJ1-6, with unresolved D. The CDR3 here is CASSYGLEAWSLGNSPLHF. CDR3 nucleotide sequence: TGTGCCAGCAGTTACGGACTAGAGGCGTGGAGTCTGGGTAATTCACCCCTCCACTTT.